The present T cell receptor (beta chain) was sequenced within a study of blood T cells in healthy people across ages. Background on the study: Capturing about one barcoded beta molecule per two T cells was achieved by template switching.

The authors ran a second PCR of roughly 6 to 12 cycles using a sample-barcoded 5' primer and a J-beta primer mix. Every cDNA molecule bore a tag from a template-switch adaptor containing 12 random nucleotides. TCRdb ran MiXCR on the 5' RACE reads and lists one entry per CDR3 protein. The sample lists about 800,000 distinct CDR3 sequences, roughly 64% occurring once. Study-level findings and limits: When set beside aged donors, long-lived donors presented more naive CD4+ cells and higher diversity.

Germline CDR1 reads SNHLY; CDR2 reads FYNNEI. The V gene end was trimmed by 3 bases and the J gene end by 4 bases; junction bases not matched to a gene: 8. The CDR3 sequence is 16 residues long. With regard to this clonotype: The antigen is unknown.

The specimen was blood. This chain connects TRBV2 to TRBJ2-5, with 10 nucleotides matching TRBD2. This TCR was recovered from a young man in good health. This CDR3 is CASSDIAGGPGETQYF. The CDR3 DNA reads as TGTGCCAGCAGTGATATAGCGGGAGGACCCGGAGAGACCCAGTACTTC.